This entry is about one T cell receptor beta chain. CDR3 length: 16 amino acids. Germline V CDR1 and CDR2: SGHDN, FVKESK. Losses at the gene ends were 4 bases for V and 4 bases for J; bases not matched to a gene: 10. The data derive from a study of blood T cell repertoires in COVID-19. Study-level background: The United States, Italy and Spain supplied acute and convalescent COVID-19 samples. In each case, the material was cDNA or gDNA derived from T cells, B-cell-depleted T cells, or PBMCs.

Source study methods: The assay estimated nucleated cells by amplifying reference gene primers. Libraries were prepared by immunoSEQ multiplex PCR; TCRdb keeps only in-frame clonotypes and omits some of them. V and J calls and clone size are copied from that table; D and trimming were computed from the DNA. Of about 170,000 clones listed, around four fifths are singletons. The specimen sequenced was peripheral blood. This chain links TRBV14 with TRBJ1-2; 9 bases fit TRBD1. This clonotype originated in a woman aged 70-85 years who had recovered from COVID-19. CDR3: CASSPQGGQGLYGYTF. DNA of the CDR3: TGTGCCAGCAGCCCTCAGGGGGGACAGGGTCTCTATGGCTACACCTTC.